Below, one T cell receptor beta chain is given with its context. Its antigen is still unknown. The method was immunoSEQ multiplex PCR; TCRdb's version includes in-frame clones alone and lacks a portion of them. Of some 100,000 clones listed, about 89% are singletons. The data derive from a study of T cell responses to AZD1222 COVID-19 vaccine. On the study more broadly: Analyses pooled second doses at about 4 or about 12 weeks. Broader study findings: Mostly white British, mostly female donors; authors suggested clonal diversity may be underestimated. Spike-specific TCRs gained breadth and depth after people received two AZD1222 doses. Baseline testing showed seropositivity in only a handful of AZD1222 recipients.

V lost 3 bases and J 11 bases, leaving 20 bases between the germline ends. CDR3 size: 16 residues. The germline V gene has CDR1 MNHEY and CDR2 SMNVEV (reference sequence). This specimen was peripheral blood, taken on day 0 of AZD1222 vaccination. This sequence joins TRBV27 and TRBJ1-6, with D perhaps TRBD1 (5 bases). The source of this sequence is an adult in good health. CDR3 DNA sequence: TGTGCCAGCAGTTTTACCTCTCTTTCCCAGGGTGCACCCCTCCACTTT. Its translation is CASSFTSLSQGAPLHF.